This T cell receptor beta chain was captured by sequencing in a study of human T cells and chemical hapten exposure. Background on the study: The patients, most of them female, presented with alopecia areata, totalis or universalis. Overall study findings and caveats: TCRs at high frequency, those above 1 in 1000, did not change with DPC sensitization.

Trimming shortened V by 4 bases and J by 1 base, and 11 bases separated the two germline ends. Germline V CDR1 and CDR2: LGHDT, YNNKEL (reference sequence). The length of the CDR3 is 14 residues. Comments on this clonotype: Its antigen is still unknown.

The study used a library that attached unique molecular identifiers to individual cDNA molecules. Per the study methods: Per-sample TCR counts ranged from roughly 20,000 to 700,000, median roughly 87,000. TCRdb passed the RACE reads through MiXCR, listing each CDR3 protein once. The V and J calls here are based on TCRdb, not the publication. This sample has around 56,000 distinct CDR3 sequences; more than 9% occur once, and the top ten carry roughly 8.8%. Time point defined: pre-sensitization, week 0. Treatment given: therapeutic diphenylcyclopropenone sensitization with weekly scalp DPC. This TCR was recovered from a man in his forties or fifties with alopecia areata. Some clones in this sample may be carry-over from other donors' samples. The chain couples TRBV3-1 to TRBJ2-7, with D perhaps TRBD2 (6 bases). The sample consisted of whole blood, taken in connection with sensitization to the hapten diphenylcyclopropenone (DPC). The CDR3 region has the DNA TGTGCCAGCAGCCGCGGGACTGGGTCCTACGAGCAGTACTTC. Translated, it gives CASSRGTGSYEQYF.